This T cell receptor beta chain stems from a study of cytomegalovirus exposure and HLA in healthy donors. It was with 60 Vbeta and 13 Jbeta primers that the PCR ran. Libraries were prepared by immunoSEQ multiplex PCR; TCRdb keeps only in-frame clonotypes and omits some of them. Altogether about 210,000 clones are present, about 86% being singletons, with the ten largest covering roughly 0.32%. V was pared by 4 bases and J by 5 bases, with 16 bases between. Germline V CDR1 and CDR2: SGHKS, YYEKEE (reference sequence). The CDR3 length is 15 residues. This clone was seen once. It was healthy bone marrow donors who served as donors.

Sequencing was performed on PBMCs. The receptor's source is a woman in her thirties in good health and CMV-seronegative. The J gene is TRBJ2-1, the V gene TRBV5-5, with a possible D match to TRBD2 (5 bases). The CDR3 sequence: CASSPSLGDNNEQFF. Written as DNA, the CDR3 is TGTGCCAGCAGCCCCTCCCTCGGGGATAACAATGAGCAGTTCTTC. The entire variable domain, with the rest obtained from reference TRBV5-5 and TRBJ2-1, is as follows: DAGVTQSPTHLIKTRGQQVTLRCSPISGHKSVSWYQQVLGQGPQFIFQYYEKEERGRGNFPDRFSARQFPNYSSELNVNALLLGDSALYLCASSPSLGDNNEQFFGPGTRLTVL.